Below, 15 T cell receptor beta chains from the same sample are listed, as sequenced in a study of patients and donors after allogeneic stem cell transplantation. TCRdb re-analysed the RT-PCR reads in MiXCR, keeping a single row per CDR3 protein. The sample holds about 110,000 distinct CDR3 sequences, less than 45% seen once. The source material was blood, either unsorted or a sorted T cell fraction (not recorded which). The receptor set was obtained from a human donor who was either an allogeneic HSCT recipient or a stem cell or donor lymphocyte infusion donor (not recorded which). It is not recorded whose cells these are; they may come from a transplant donor.

The rearrangement joins TRBV7-2 to TRBJ1-4; perhaps TRBD1 as D (6 bases). Germline values: CDR1 SGHTA, CDR2 FQGNSA. The V gene lost 2 bases and the J gene lost 5 bases, with 18 bases spanning the gap. The CDR3 spans 17 residues. CDR3 nucleotides: TGTGCCAGCAGCTTAATACAGGGATTTGGGGTAAATGAAAAACTGTTTTTT. This gives the protein CASSLIQGFGVNEKLFF.

The table lists this clonotype with a few counts. This sequence joins TRBV7-9 and TRBJ1-1; no clear D. The germline gives CDR1 SEHNR, CDR2 FQNEAQ (reference sequence). CDR3 length equals 12 residues. Trimming removed 1 base from V and 10 bases from J, with 10 bases in between. For the CDR3, the DNA is TGTGCCAGCAGCTTAGTGAGACAAGCAGCTTTCTTT. Its translation: CASSLVRQAAFF.

This clonotype occurred a few times. The chain carries TRBV11-3 and TRBJ1-1; D possibly corresponds to TRBD1 (6 bases). The V and J ends lost 5 bases and 3 bases respectively, with 10 bases between them. The CDR3 consists of 13 residues. Germline loops: CDR1 SGHNT, CDR2 YENEEA. The DNA of the CDR3 is TGTGCCAGCAGCCGCGGACAGTACACTGAAGCTTTCTTT. Amino acid sequence: CASSRGQYTEAFF.

The V and J genes are TRBV24-1 and TRBJ2-1; 9 bases match TRBD2. This CDR3 has 16 residues. V lost 5 bases and J lost 8; bases outside the gene matches: 12. Germline assignment: CDR1 KGHDR and CDR2 SFDVKD. Written as DNA, the CDR3 is TGTGCCACCAGTGGGATTACGGGTAGCGGGAGTCATGAGCAGTTCTTC. Translation: CATSGITGSGSHEQFF.

This clonotype was seen a few times. This chain links TRBV28 with TRBJ1-6; a possible D gene is TRBD1 (6 bases). The CDR3 consists of 16 residues. The germline V gene has CDR1 MDHEN and CDR2 SYDVKM. Trimming pared 3 bases from V and 6 bases from J, leaving 15 bases between. The CDR3 DNA sequence: TGTGCCAGCAGTTTCCCCACCAGGGGCGTTAATTCACCCCTCCACTTT. This sequence encodes CASSFPTRGVNSPLHF.

J is TRBJ2-7 and V is TRBV12-3 or TRBV12-4, with 10 positions matching TRBD1. The CDR3 length is 16 residues. The J segment lost 6 bases and the V segment lost 6 bases, leaving 14 bases of the junction unmatched. CDR3 in amino acids: CASSGYSGTGVGEQYF. CDR3 DNA sequence: TGTGCCAGCAGCGGTTATTCCGGGACAGGGGTCGGCGAGCAGTACTTC.

This clonotype appeared a few times. This chain uses TRBV12-3 or TRBV12-4 with TRBJ2-1, with D maybe TRBD1 (5 bases). Trimming shortened V by 3 bases and J by 0 bases, and 9 bases separated the two germline ends. The CDR3 has 15 residues. CDR3 residues: CASSFARASYNEQFF. The DNA of the CDR3 is TGTGCCAGCAGTTTTGCCAGGGCCTCCTACAATGAGCAGTTCTTC.

The V call is TRBV9, the J call TRBJ2-7, with D uncertain. Trimming took 5 bases from V and 4 from J, leaving 1 base between them. The CDR3 totals 9 residues. In germline, CDR1 is SGDLS, CDR2 YYNGEE. The CDR3 reads CASSYEQYF. As DNA, the CDR3 is TGTGCCAGCAGTTACGAGCAGTACTTC.

This clonotype has a handful of counts. The chain uses TRBV2 and TRBJ1-2; D not certain. Trimming took off 8 bases at V and 2 bases at J, with 12 bases between the two ends. From germline, CDR1 is SNHLY and CDR2 FYNNEI. The CDR3 totals 13 residues. Here the CDR3 reads CASLSGVNYGYTF. The CDR3 DNA sequence: TGTGCCAGCTTATCCGGGGTCAACTATGGCTACACCTTC. Filled out from reference TRBV2 and TRBJ1-2, the complete variable domain reads EPEVTQTPSHQVTQMGQEVILRCVPISNHLYFYWYRQILGQKVEFLVSFYNNEISEKSEIFDDQFSVERPDGSNFTLKIRSTKLEDSAMYFCASLSGVNYGYTFGSGTRLTVV.

V and J are TRBV11-2 and TRBJ2-1; 14 bases agree with TRBD2. Trimming took 5 bases from V and 8 from J; bases not matched to a gene: 5. The CDR3 runs 15 residues. The germline V gene has CDR1 SGHAT and CDR2 FQNNGV. Here the CDR3 reads CASSTRLAGGYEQFF. Written as DNA, the CDR3 is TGTGCCAGCAGCACCAGACTAGCGGGAGGGTATGAGCAGTTCTTC.

The J gene is TRBJ1-6, the V gene TRBV27; 9 nucleotides line up with TRBD1. The germline CDR1 and CDR2 sequences are MNHEY and SMNVEV (reference sequence). This CDR3 region has 15 residues. V was pared by 5 bases and J by 7 bases, with 6 bases of the junction left unmatched. The CDR3 protein is CASSLSGTGNSPLHF. DNA for the CDR3: TGTGCCAGCAGTCTCTCCGGGACAGGGAATTCACCCCTCCACTTT.

The rearrangement links TRBV20-1 to TRBJ1-5; TRBD1 is a possible D gene (5 bases). The CDR3 runs to 14 residues. Per the germline V gene, CDR1 is DFQATT and CDR2 is SNEGSKA (reference sequence). V was trimmed by 3 bases and J by 7 bases, leaving 16 bases between them. The CDR3 sequence: CSASVGQMSQPQHF. CDR3 in DNA: TGCAGTGCTAGTGTCGGACAAATGAGCCAGCCCCAGCATTTT.

The rearrangement uses TRBV2 and TRBJ1-1; D may be TRBD1 (6 bases). The CDR3 contains 14 residues. Germline values: CDR1 SNHLY, CDR2 FYNNEI. V shed 6 bases and J shed 5 bases, with 16 bases lying between them. CDR3 bases: TGTGCCAGCAGAGCCAGGGGTTTTGCTACTGAAGCTTTCTTT. Translation: CASRARGFATEAFF.

This clonotype has only a few counts. The rearrangement links TRBV10-3 to TRBJ2-2; no clear D. The ends were cut back, 8 bases at V and 0 bases at J, with 7 bases in the middle. The CDR3 is made up of 13 amino acids. Germline values: CDR1 ENHRY, CDR2 SYGVKD. The CDR3: CAIGSPNTGELFF. The DNA for the CDR3 is TGTGCCATCGGGTCCCCGAACACCGGGGAGCTGTTTTTT.

The chain uses TRBV3-1 and TRBJ2-7, with D unclear. Trimming pared 1 base from V and 4 bases from J, leaving 11 bases between. The CDR3 is made up of 14 amino acids. Germline V CDR1 and CDR2: LGHDT, YNNKEL (reference sequence). The CDR3 here is CASSQGSIDYEQYF. The CDR3 region has the DNA TGTGCCAGCAGCCAAGGTAGTATTGATTACGAGCAGTACTTC.